The sample holds a few counts of the clone carrying this T cell receptor (beta chain). Its target is not known. 5'RACE primed from the constant segment yielded TCR alpha and TCR beta cDNA libraries bearing sample barcodes and UMIs. TCRdb independently ran MiXCR on the 5' RACE reads; one entry per CDR3 protein. The sample yields around 340,000 distinct CDR3 sequences, roughly 14% seen once. The germline gives CDR1 SGHRS, CDR2 YFSETQ. Trimming shortened V by 0 bases and J by 6 bases, and 12 bases separated the two germline ends. This CDR3 has 15 amino acids. The sample originates from a study of T-cell memory formation after mild COVID-19. Study information: TCR clusters were mostly confined to one donor each.

Study outcomes and limitations: Cross-reactive memory apparently joined, as some responding clones appeared in pre-infection memory. Among clones peaking at day 37 in the second wave, SARS-CoV-2 specificity remained unconfirmed.

The V call is TRBV5-1, the J call TRBJ1-4; possibly TRBD1 for D (5 bases). The sample comprised PBMCs or a T cell subset sorted from them (not recorded which). This TCR was sampled from a man aged 18 to 30 who had mild COVID-19 (a few samples of this study predate the infection). Cell type and time point are not known. CDR3 bases: TGCGCCAGCAGCTTGGTTCCAGGGACCTATGAAAAACTGTTTTTT. Its protein product is CASSLVPGTYEKLFF.